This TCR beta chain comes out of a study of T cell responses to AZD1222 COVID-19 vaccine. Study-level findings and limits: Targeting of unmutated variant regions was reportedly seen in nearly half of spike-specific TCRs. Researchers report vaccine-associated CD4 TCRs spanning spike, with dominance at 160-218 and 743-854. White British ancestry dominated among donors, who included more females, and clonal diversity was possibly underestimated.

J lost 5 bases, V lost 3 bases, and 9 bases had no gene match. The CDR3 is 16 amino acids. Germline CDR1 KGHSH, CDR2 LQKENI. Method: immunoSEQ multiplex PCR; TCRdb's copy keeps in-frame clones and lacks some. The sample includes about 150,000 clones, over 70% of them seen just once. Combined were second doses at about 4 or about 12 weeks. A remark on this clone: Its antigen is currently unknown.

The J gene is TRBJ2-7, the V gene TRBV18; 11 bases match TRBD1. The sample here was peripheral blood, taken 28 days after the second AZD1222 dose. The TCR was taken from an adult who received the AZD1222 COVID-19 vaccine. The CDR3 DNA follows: TGTGCCAGCTCACCCTATCTCGGACAGGGGGCGAACGAGCAGTACTTC. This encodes CASSPYLGQGANEQYF.